This T cell receptor beta chain appears in the sequencing data of a study of beta chain features in type 1 diabetes. Note on this clone: Its target is not known. This sample also contains other DNA sequences that code for the same CDR3.

Study-wide results and caveats: These data did not resolve whether HLA type affects TCRB rearrangement.

Expressed TCRB transcripts were sequenced because the isolated RNA had all been reverse transcribed beforehand. Generated by immunoSEQ multiplex PCR, the TCRdb table keeps only in-frame clones and is missing some. This table holds roughly 150,000 clones, approximately 12% found once. Source material: central memory CD4+ T cells from blood. This receptor was obtained from a man between 18 and 29 years old in good health.

This chain's CDR3 is CASSGTSGRDTQYF. The CDR3 nucleotides are TGTGCCAGTTCCGGGACTAGCGGGAGAGATACGCAGTATTTT. The rearrangement links TRBV9 to TRBJ2-3; 14 nucleotides agree with TRBD2. Germline lookup yields CDR1 SGDLS and CDR2 YYNGEE. There are 14 residues in the CDR3. V shed 8 bases and J 5 bases; nucleotides not matched to a gene: 4.